This TCR beta chain was observed in a study of blood T cell repertoires in COVID-19. V gave up 5 bases and J gave up 9 bases; unmatched junction bases: 8. This CDR3 has 15 amino acids. The germline CDR1 and CDR2 sequences are SGHRS and YFSETQ. The protocol was immunoSEQ multiplex PCR, while the TCRdb copy is restricted to in-frame clones and leaves out a portion. Of about 150,000 clones listed, 80% to 90% are singletons. V gene TRBV5-1 combines with J gene TRBJ1-6; 10 positions match TRBD1. The clonotype originates from a human donor in a cohort sampled during active COVID-19. The material sequenced was peripheral blood. CDR3 in DNA: TGCGCCAGCAGTCAAAGGGACAGGGGCAGTTCACCCCTCCACTTT. Its translation is CASSQRDRGSSPLHF.